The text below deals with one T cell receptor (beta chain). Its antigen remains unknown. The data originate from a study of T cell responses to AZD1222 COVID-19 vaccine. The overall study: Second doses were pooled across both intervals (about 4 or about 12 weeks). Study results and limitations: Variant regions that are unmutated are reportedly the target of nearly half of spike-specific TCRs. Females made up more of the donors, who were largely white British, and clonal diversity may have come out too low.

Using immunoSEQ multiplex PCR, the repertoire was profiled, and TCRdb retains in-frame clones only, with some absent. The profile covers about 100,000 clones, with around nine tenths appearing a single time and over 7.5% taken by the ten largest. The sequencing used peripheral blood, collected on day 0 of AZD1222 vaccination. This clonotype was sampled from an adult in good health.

The CDR3 sequence is CASSLRETQYF. The CDR3 nucleotides read TGCGCCAGCAGCTTAAGGGAGACCCAGTACTTC. This chain uses TRBV5-1 with TRBJ2-5; unclear D gene. The CDR3 has 11 amino acids. The V and J ends lost 2 bases and 5 bases respectively, with 4 bases between them. Looked up from germline, CDR1 is SGHRS and CDR2 is YFSETQ.